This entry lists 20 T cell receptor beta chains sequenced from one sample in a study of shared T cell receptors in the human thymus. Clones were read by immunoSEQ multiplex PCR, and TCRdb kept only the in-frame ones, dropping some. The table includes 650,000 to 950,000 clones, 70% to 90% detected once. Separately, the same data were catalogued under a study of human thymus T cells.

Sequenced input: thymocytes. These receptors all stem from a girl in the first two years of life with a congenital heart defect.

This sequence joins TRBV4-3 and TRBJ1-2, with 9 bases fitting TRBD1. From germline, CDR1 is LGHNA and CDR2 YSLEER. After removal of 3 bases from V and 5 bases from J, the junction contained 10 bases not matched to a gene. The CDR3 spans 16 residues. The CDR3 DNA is TGCGCCAGCAGCCACCCGGGACAGGGAGCCCGTTATGGCTACACCTTC. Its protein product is CASSHPGQGARYGYTF.

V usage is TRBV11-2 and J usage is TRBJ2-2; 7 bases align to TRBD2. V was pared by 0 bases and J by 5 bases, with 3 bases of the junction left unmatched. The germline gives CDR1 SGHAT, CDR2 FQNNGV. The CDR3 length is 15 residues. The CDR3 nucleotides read TGTGCCAGCAGCTTAGAGGCGGGGGAAACCGGGGAGCTGTTTTTT. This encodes CASSLEAGETGELFF. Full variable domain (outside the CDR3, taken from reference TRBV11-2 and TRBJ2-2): EAGVAQSPRYKIIEKRQSVAFWCNPISGHATLYWYQQILGQGPKLLIQFQNNGVVDDSQLPKDRFSAERLKGVDSTLKIQPAKLEDSAVYLCASSLEAGETGELFFGEGSRLTVL.

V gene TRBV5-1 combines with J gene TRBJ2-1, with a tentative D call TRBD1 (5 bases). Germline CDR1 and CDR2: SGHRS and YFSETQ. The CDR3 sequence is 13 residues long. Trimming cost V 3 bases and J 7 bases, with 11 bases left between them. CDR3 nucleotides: TGCGCCAGCAGCTGGGGTGGGGCAAATGAGCAGTTCTTC. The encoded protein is CASSWGGANEQFF. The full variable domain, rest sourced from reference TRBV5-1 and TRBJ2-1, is KAGVTQTPRYLIKTRGQQVTLSCSPISGHRSVSWYQQTPGQGLQFLFEYFSETQRNKGNFPGRFSGRQFSNSRSEMNVSTLELGDSALYLCASSWGGANEQFFGPGTRLTVL.

The CDR3 sequence: CASSVPGQGNEDTEAFF. The CDR3 nucleotides read TGTGCCAGCAGCGTACCGGGACAGGGGAATGAGGACACTGAAGCTTTCTTT. The chain employs TRBV9 and TRBJ1-1, with 10 bases that match TRBD1. J lost 3 bases, V lost 1 base, and 9 bases had no gene match. The CDR3 runs 17 residues. Germline V gene lookup returns CDR1 SGDLS and CDR2 YYNGEE. The complete variable domain, with remaining parts taken from reference TRBV9 and TRBJ1-1, reads DSGVTQTPKHLITATGQRVTLRCSPRSGDLSVYWYQQSLDQGLQFLIQYYNGEERAKGNILERFSAQQFPDLHSELNLSSLELGDSALYFCASSVPGQGNEDTEAFFGQGTRLTVV.

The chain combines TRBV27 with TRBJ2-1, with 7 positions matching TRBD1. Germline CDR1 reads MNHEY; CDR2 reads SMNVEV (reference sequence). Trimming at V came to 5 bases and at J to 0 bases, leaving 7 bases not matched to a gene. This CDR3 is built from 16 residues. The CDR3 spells CASSPLRDSSYNEQFF. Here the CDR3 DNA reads TGTGCCAGCAGTCCACTCCGGGACAGCTCCTACAATGAGCAGTTCTTC.

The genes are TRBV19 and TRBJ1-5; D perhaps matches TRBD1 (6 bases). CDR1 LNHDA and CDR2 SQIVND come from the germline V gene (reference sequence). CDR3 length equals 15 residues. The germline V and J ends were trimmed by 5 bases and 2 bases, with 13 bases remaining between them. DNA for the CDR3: TGTGCCAGTAGTGGGGTGGGGGCAGGCAATCAGCCCCAGCATTTT. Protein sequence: CASSGVGAGNQPQHF. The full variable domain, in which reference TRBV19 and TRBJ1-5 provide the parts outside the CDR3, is DGGITQSPKYLFRKEGQNVTLSCEQNLNHDAMYWYRQDPGQGLRLIYYSQIVNDFQKGDIAEGYSVSREKKESFPLTVTSAQKNPTAFYLCASSGVGAGNQPQHFGDGTRLSIL.

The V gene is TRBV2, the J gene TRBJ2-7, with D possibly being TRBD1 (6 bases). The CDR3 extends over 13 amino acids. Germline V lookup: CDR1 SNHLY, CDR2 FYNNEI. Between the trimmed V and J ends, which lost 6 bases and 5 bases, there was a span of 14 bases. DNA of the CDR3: TGTGCCAGCAGCCTTACAGGGTCCCACGAGCAGTACTTC. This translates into CASSLTGSHEQYF.

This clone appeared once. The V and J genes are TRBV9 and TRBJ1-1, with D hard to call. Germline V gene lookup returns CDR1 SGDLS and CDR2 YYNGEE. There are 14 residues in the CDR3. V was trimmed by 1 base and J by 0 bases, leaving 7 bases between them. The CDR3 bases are TGTGCCAGCAGCGTAAGACAAATGAACACTGAAGCTTTCTTT. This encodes CASSVRQMNTEAFF.

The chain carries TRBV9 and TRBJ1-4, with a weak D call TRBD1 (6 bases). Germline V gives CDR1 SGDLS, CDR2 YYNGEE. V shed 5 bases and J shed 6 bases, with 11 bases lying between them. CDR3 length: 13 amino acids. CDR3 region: CASRGGGHEKLFF. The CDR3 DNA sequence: TGTGCCAGCAGAGGGGGGGGACATGAAAAACTGTTTTTT. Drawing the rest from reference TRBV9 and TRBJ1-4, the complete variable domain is DSGVTQTPKHLITATGQRVTLRCSPRSGDLSVYWYQQSLDQGLQFLIQYYNGEERAKGNILERFSAQQFPDLHSELNLSSLELGDSALYFCASRGGGHEKLFFGSGTQLSVL.

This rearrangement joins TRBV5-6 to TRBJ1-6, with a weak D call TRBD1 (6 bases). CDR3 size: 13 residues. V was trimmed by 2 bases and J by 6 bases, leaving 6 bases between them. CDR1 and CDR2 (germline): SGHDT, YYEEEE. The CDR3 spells CASSLQGNSPLHF. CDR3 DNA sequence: TGTGCCAGCAGCTTACAGGGTAATTCACCCCTCCACTTT.

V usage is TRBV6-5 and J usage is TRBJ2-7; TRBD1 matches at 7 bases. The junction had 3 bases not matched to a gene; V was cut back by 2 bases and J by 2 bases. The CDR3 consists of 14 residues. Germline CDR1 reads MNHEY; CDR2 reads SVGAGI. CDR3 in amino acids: CASSYRDSPYEQYF. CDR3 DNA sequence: TGTGCCAGCAGTTACCGGGACAGCCCCTACGAGCAGTACTTC.

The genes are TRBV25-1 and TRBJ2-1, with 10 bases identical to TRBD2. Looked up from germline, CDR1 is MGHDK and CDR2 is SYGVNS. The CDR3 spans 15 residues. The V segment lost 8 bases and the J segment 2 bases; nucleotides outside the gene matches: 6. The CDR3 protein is CASDQSGGAYNEQFF. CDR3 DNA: TGTGCCAGCGATCAGAGCGGGGGGGCCTACAATGAGCAGTTCTTC.

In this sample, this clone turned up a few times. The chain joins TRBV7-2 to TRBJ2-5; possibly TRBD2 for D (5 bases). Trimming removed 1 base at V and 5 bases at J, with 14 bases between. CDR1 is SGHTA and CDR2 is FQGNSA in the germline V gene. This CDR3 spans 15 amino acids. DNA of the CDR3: TGTGCCAGCAGCTTAGGGGTCGGGGTGAACGAGACCCAGTACTTC. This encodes CASSLGVGVNETQYF.

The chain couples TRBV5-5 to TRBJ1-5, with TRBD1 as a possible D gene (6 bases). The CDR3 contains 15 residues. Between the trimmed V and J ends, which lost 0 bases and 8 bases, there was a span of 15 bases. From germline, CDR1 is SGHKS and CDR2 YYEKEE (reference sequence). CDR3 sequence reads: CASSLAVGGPEPQHF. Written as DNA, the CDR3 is TGTGCCAGCAGCTTGGCTGTGGGGGGGCCAGAGCCCCAGCATTTT.

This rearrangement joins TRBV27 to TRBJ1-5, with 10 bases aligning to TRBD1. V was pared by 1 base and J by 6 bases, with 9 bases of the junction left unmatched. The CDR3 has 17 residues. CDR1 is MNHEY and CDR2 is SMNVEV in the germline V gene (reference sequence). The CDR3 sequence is CASSLFNGTGVGQPQHF. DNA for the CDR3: TGTGCCAGCAGTTTATTTAACGGGACAGGGGTCGGTCAGCCCCAGCATTTT.

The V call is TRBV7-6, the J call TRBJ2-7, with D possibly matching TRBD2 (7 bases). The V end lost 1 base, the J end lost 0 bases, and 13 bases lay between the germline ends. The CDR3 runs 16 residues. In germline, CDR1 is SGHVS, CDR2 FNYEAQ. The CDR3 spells CASSLGREGVSYEQYF. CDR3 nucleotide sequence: TGTGCCAGCAGCTTAGGCAGGGAGGGGGTCTCCTACGAGCAGTACTTC.

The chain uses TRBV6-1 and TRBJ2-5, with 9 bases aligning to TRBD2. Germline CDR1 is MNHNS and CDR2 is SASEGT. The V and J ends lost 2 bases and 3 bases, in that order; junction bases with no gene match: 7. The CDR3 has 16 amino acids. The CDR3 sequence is CASSEMGGGEEETQYF. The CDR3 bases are TGTGCCAGCAGTGAAATGGGCGGGGGGGAAGAAGAGACCCAGTACTTC.

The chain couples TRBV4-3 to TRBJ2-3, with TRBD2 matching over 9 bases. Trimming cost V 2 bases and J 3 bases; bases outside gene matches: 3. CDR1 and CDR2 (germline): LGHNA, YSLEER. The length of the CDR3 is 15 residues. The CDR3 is CASSQMLAGTDTQYF. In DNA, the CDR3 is TGCGCCAGCAGCCAAATGCTAGCGGGGACAGATACGCAGTATTTT.

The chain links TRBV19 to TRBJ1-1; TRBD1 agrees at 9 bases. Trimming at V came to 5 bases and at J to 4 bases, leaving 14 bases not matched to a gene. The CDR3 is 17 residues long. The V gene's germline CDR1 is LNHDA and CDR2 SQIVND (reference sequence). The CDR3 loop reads CASSVEQGAGPGTEAFF. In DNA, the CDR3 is TGTGCCAGTAGTGTCGAACAGGGGGCGGGTCCGGGCACTGAAGCTTTCTTT.

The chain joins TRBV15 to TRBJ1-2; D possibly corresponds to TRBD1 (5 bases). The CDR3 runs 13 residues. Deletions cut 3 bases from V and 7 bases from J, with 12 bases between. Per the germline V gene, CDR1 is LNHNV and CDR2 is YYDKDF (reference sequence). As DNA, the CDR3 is TGTGCCACCAGCAGGGGGCGCGTTGGTGGCTACACCTTC. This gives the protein CATSRGRVGGYTF.